The source of this TCR beta chain is a study of follicular helper T cells after annual influenza vaccination. The time point here: 2014-2015 season, 7 days after vaccination. Sorted blood CD4 subsets were sequenced before and after adults received seasonal inactivated influenza vaccine. CDR1 and CDR2 (germline): SGHTA, FQGNSA. This CDR3 is built from 12 residues. The J segment lost 8 bases and the V segment lost 8 bases, leaving 7 bases of the junction unmatched. Turning to this clone: Antigen specificity is unknown.

Only in-frame clones appear in the TCRdb table, and some are missing; sequencing was by immunoSEQ multiplex PCR. The table lists several thousand clones, approximately 81% of them singletons. Notes on the study in general: Yearly vaccinations repeatedly recalled conserved clonotypes in ICOS+CD38+ cTfh.

This sample comprised CXCR5+ CD38- circulating T follicular helper cells from blood, obtained 7 days after influenza vaccination. The subset denotes: circulating Tfh, non-naive CD4+CXCR5+PD-1+ (ICOS+CD38+ or ICOS-CD38-). This clonotype originated in an adult who received the influenza vaccine. This chain uses TRBV7-2 with TRBJ1-2; 8 bases align to TRBD1. CDR3 in amino acids: CASAAGGWGYTF. The CDR3 DNA reads TGTGCCAGCGCTGCAGGGGGCTGGGGCTACACCTTC.